This T cell receptor beta chain came from a study of cytomegalovirus exposure and HLA in healthy donors. Study-wide context: Roughly 170 million T cells yielded some 120 million unique TCR beta sequences in earlier analysis. Roughly 89 million unique TCR sequences came from HLA-typed donors in an early release. General study points: Donor immune exposure was known only as CMV serostatus.

Points on this clone: Its antigen remains unknown.

Per germline, CDR1 SEHNR and CDR2 FQNEAQ (reference sequence). The CDR3 runs to 18 residues. Trimming took 4 bases from V and 0 from J; bases not matched to a gene: 9. The PCR was carried out with 60 Vbeta primers and 13 Jbeta primers. The table came from immunoSEQ multiplex PCR; TCRdb's copy has only in-frame clones and leaves some out. The sample is made up of under 200,000 clones, and the top ten hold about 2% of it. The chain is built from TRBV7-9 and TRBJ2-1; 10 positions match TRBD2. The clonotype was recovered from a man aged 25 to 40 in good health and CMV-seronegative. The sample taken for sequencing was PBMCs. For the CDR3, the DNA is TGTGCCAGCAGCTCATTCTGGACTAGCGGAAGCTCCTACAATGAGCAGTTCTTC. Translation: CASSSFWTSGSSYNEQFF. Full variable domain (outside the CDR3, taken from reference TRBV7-9 and TRBJ2-1): DTGVSQNPRHKITKRGQNVTFRCDPISEHNRLYWYRQTLGQGPEFLTYFQNEAQLEKSRLLSDRFSAERPKGSFSTLEIQRTEQGDSAMYLCASSSFWTSGSSYNEQFFGPGTRLTVL.